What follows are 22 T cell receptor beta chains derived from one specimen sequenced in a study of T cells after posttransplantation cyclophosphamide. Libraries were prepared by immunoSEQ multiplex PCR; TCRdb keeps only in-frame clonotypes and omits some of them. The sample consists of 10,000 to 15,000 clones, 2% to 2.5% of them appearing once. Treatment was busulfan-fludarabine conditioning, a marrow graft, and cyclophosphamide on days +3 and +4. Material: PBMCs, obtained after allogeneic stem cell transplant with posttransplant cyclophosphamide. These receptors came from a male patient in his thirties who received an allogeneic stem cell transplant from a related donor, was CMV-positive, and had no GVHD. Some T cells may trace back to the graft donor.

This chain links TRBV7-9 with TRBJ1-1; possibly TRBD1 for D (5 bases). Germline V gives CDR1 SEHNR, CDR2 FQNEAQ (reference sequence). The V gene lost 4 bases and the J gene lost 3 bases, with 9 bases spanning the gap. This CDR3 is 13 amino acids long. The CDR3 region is CASSSKGYTEAFF. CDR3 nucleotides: TGTGCCAGCAGCTCCAAGGGGTACACTGAAGCTTTCTTT.

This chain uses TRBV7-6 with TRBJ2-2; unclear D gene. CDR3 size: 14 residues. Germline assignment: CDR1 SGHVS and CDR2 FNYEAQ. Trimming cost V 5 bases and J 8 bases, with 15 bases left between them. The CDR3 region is CASSPTFPAGELFF. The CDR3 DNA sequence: TGTGCCAGCAGCCCGACTTTTCCCGCTGGGGAGCTGTTTTTT.

The CDR3 sequence: CASSLAQGYVNTEAFF. The CDR3 DNA is TGTGCCAGCAGCTTAGCCCAGGGTTACGTGAACACTGAAGCTTTCTTT. The J gene is TRBJ1-1, the V gene TRBV13; D may be TRBD1 (5 bases). The CDR3 is made up of 16 amino acids. The ends were cut back, 1 base at V and 0 bases at J, with 12 bases in the middle. Germline values: CDR1 PRHDT, CDR2 FYEKMQ (reference sequence). The full variable domain, rest sourced from reference TRBV13 and TRBJ1-1, is AAGVIQSPRHLIKEKRETATLKCYPIPRHDTVYWYQQGPGQDPQFLISFYEKMQSDKGSIPDRFSAQQFSDYHSELNMSSLELGDSALYFCASSLAQGYVNTEAFFGQGTRLTVV.

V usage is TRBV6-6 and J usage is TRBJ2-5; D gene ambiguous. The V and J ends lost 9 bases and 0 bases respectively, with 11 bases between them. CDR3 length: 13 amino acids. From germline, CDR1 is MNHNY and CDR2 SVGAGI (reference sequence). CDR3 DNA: TGTGCCAGTTCTTTGGCAGACCAAGAGACCCAGTACTTC. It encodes CASSLADQETQYF.

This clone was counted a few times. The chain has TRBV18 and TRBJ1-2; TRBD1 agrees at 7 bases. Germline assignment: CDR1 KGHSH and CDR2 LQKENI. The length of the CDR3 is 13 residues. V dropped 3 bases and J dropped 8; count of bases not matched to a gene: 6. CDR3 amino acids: CASSPEGAWGYTF. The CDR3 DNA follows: TGTGCCAGCTCACCCGAGGGGGCGTGGGGCTACACCTTC.

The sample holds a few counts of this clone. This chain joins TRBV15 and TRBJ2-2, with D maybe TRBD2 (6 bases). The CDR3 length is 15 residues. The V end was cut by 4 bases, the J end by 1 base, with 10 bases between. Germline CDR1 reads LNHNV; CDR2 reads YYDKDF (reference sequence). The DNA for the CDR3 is TGTGCCACCAGCAAGGGGACTTGGAACACCGGGGAGCTGTTTTTT. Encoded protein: CATSKGTWNTGELFF.

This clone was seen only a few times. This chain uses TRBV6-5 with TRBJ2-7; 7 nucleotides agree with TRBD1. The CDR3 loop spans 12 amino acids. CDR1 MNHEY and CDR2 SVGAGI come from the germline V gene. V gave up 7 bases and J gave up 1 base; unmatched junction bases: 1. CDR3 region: CASKQGSYEQYF. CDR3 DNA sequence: TGTGCCAGCAAACAGGGGTCCTACGAGCAGTACTTC.

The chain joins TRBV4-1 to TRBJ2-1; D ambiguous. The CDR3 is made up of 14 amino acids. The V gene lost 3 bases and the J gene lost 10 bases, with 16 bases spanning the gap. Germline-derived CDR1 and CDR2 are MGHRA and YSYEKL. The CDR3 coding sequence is TGCGCCAGCAGCCACACAACCCGGGTGGAGGAGCAGTTCTTC. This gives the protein CASSHTTRVEEQFF.

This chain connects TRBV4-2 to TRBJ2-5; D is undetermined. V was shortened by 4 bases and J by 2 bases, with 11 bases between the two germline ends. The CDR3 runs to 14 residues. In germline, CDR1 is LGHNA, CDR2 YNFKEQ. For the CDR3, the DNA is TGTGCCAGCAGCCTCGGCGGCGTTCAAGAGACCCAGTACTTC. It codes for CASSLGGVQETQYF.

CDR3 amino acids: CASSPGPSGASTDTQYF. CDR3 DNA: TGCGCCAGCAGCCCGGGGCCTAGCGGGGCTAGCACAGATACGCAGTATTTT. The chain combines TRBV4-3 with TRBJ2-3, with 9 bases that match TRBD2. V dropped 4 bases and J dropped 0; count of bases not matched to a gene: 8. The CDR3 consists of 17 residues. CDR1 and CDR2 from the germline V gene are LGHNA and YSLEER.

CDR3 in DNA: TGTGCCAGCAGTCTCCCGACAGAAAACATTCAGTACTTC. This codes for CASSLPTENIQYF. The rearrangement links TRBV6-6 to TRBJ2-4, with D possibly TRBD1 on 5 matching bases. Looked up from germline, CDR1 is MNHNY and CDR2 is SVGAGI (reference sequence). This CDR3 spans 13 amino acids. The germline V and J ends were trimmed by 5 bases and 5 bases, with 10 bases remaining between them.

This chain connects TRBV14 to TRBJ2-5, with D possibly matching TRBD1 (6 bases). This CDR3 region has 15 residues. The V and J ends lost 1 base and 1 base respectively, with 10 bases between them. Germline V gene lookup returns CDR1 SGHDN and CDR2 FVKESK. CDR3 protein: CASSQVGTPQETQYF. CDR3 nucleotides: TGTGCCAGCAGCCAAGTCGGGACACCCCAAGAGACCCAGTACTTC.

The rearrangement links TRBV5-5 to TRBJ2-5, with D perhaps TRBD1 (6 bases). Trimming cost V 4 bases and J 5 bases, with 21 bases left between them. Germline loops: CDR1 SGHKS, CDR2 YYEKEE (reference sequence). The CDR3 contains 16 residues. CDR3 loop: CASSGTGTRTRETQYF. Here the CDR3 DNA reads TGTGCCAGCAGCGGAACCGGGACAAGAACGCGGGAGACCCAGTACTTC. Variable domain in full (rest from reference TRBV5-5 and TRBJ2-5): DAGVTQSPTHLIKTRGQQVTLRCSPISGHKSVSWYQQVLGQGPQFIFQYYEKEERGRGNFPDRFSARQFPNYSSELNVNALLLGDSALYLCASSGTGTRTRETQYFGPGTRLLVL.

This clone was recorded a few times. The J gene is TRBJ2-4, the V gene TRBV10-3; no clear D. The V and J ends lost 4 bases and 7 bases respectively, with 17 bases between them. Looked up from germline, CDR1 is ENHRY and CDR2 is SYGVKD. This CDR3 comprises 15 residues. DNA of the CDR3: TGTGCCATCAGTGGCGGCAGCCTTAGTGGGAACATTCAGTACTTC. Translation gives CAISGGSLSGNIQYF.

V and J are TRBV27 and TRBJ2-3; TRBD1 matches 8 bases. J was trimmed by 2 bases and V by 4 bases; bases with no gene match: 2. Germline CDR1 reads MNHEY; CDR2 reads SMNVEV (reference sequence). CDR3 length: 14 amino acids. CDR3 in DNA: TGTGCCAGCAGTTGGACAGGGATCACAGATACGCAGTATTTT. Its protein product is CASSWTGITDTQYF.

The CDR3: CASSPSRRLSGREETQYF. For the CDR3, the DNA is TGTGCCAGCAGCCCCTCGAGGAGGTTAAGCGGGAGGGAAGAGACCCAGTACTTC. This chain uses TRBV4-2 with TRBJ2-5; 10 bases line up with TRBD2. From germline, CDR1 is LGHNA and CDR2 YNFKEQ. J lost 3 bases, V lost 4 bases, and 14 bases had no gene match. The CDR3 runs to 18 residues.

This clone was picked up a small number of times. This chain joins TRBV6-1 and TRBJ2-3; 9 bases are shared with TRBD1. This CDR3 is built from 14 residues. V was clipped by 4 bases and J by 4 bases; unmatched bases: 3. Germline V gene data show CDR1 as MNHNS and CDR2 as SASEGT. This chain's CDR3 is CASSVDRGPDTQYF. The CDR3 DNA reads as TGTGCCAGCAGTGTGGACAGGGGTCCAGATACGCAGTATTTT.

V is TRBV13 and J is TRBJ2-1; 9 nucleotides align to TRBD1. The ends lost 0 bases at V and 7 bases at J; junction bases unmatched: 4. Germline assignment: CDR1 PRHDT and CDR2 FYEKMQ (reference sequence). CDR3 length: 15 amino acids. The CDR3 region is CASSLGQGASNEQFF. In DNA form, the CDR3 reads TGTGCCAGCAGCTTAGGACAGGGGGCATCTAATGAGCAGTTCTTC.

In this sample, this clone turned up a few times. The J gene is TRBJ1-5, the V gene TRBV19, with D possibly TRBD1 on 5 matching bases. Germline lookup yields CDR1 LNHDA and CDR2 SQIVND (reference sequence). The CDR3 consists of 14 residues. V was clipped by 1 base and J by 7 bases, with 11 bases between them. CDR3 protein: CASSIVGAGQPQHF. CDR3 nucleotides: TGTGCCAGTAGTATAGTAGGGGCAGGGCAGCCCCAGCATTTT.

The CDR3 reads CSVEEGHSNQPQHF. The CDR3 coding sequence is TGCAGCGTTGAAGAGGGCCATAGCAATCAGCCCCAGCATTTT. This chain uses TRBV29-1 with TRBJ1-5; D unresolved. V was cut by 0 bases and J by 0 bases, with 6 bases left in between. Germline values: CDR1 SQVTM, CDR2 ANQGSEA. The CDR3 contains 14 residues. The variable domain in full, completed from reference TRBV29-1 and TRBJ1-5, reads SAVISQKPSRDICQRGTSLTIQCQVDSQVTMMFWYRQQPGQSLTLIATANQGSEATYESGFVIDKFPISRPNLTFSTLTVSNMSPEDSSIYLCSVEEGHSNQPQHFGDGTRLSIL.

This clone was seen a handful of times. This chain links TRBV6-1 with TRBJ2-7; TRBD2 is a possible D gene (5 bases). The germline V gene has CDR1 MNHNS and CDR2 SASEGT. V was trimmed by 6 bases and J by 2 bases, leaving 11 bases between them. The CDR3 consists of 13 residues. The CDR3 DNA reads TGTGCCAGCAGGGCCGACGGGACCTACGAGCAGTACTTC. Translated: CASRADGTYEQYF.

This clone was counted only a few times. The CDR3 sequence: CASSLALGQNTEAFF. CDR3 DNA: TGTGCCAGCAGCTTAGCCCTCGGACAGAACACTGAAGCTTTCTTT. This rearrangement joins TRBV7-9 to TRBJ1-1; a possible D gene is TRBD1 (5 bases). V was cut by 0 bases and J by 1 base, with 9 bases left in between. This CDR3 contains 15 residues. Germline values: CDR1 SEHNR, CDR2 FQNEAQ (reference sequence).